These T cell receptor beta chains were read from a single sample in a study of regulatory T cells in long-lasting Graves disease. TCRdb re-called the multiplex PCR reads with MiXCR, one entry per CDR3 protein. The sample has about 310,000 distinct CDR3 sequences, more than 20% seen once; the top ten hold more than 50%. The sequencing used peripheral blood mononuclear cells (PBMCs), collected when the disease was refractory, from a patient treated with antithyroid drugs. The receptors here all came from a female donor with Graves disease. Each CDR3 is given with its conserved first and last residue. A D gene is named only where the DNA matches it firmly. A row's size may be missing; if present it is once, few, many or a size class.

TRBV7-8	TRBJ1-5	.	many	TGTGCCAGCAGCCCGCGGACAACTCCTGCGGCCAATCAGCCCCAGCATTTT	CASSPRTTPAANQPQHF
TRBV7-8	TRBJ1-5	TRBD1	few	TGTGCCAGCAGCCCCGGGACAGAGGCTCCTCAGCCCCAGCGTTTT	CASSPGTEAPQPQRF
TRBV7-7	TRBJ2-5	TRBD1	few	TGTGCTAGCAGCTTAGGAGGGACAGGGGTAGAGACCCAGTACTTC	CASSLGGTGVETQYF
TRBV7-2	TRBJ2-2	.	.	TGTGCCAGCAGCTTAGATTATCACGGGGAGCTGTTTTTT	CASSLDYHGELFF
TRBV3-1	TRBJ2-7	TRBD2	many	TGTGCCAGCAGCCCGGGACTAGCGGGAGGCTACGAGCAGTACTTC	CASSPGLAGGYEQYF
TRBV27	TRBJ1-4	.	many	TGTGCCAGCAGTCCCACCCGTCCGGGACAACTCAATGAAAAACTGTTTTTT	CASSPTRPGQLNEKLFF
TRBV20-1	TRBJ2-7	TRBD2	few	TGCAGTGCTCGGACTAGCGGGAGCGAGCAGTACTTC	CSARTSGSEQYF
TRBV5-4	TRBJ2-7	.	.	TGTGCCAGCAGCCGTCGGGGAGGGGGCGAGCAGTACTTC	CASSRRGGGEQYF
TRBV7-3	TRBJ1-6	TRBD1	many	TGTGCCAGCAGCGCTGGACAGGGTTCACCCCTCCACTTT	CASSAGQGSPLHF
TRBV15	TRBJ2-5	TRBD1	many	TGTGCCACCAGCAGAGGAGACAGGGGCGGAGAGACCCAGTACTTC	CATSRGDRGGETQYF
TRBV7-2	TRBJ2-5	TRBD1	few	TGTGCCAGCAGTGCGAGGACAGGGAGAGTCGGGCGGGAGACCCAGTACTTC	CASSARTGRVGRETQYF
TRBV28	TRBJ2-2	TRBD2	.	TGTGCCAGCAGTTTCCTAGCGGGCACCGGGGAGCTGTTTTTT	CASSFLAGTGELFF
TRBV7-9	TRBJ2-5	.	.	TGTGCCAGCAGCTCACAAATGGAGGAGACCCAGTACTTC	CASSSQMEETQYF
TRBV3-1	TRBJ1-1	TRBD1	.	TGTGCCAGGACCCGGGACAGGGCCACTGAAGCTTTCTTT	CARTRDRATEAFF
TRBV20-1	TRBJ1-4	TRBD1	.	TGCAGTGCTAGCAGGGGGGACAGGGGGACATCTTGGACTAATGAAAAACTGTTTTTT	CSASRGDRGTSWTNEKLFF
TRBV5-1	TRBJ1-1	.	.	TGCGCCAGCAGCTTGGGGGACTTGAACACTGAAGCTTTCTTT	CASSLGDLNTEAFF
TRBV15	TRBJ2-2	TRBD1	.	TGTGCCACCAGCAGCAGACAGGGGGTTAAAACCGGGGAGCTGTTTTTT	CATSSRQGVKTGELFF
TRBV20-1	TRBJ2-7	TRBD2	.	TGCAGTACTACCGGGACTAGCGGGTACGGGCAGTACTTC	CSTTGTSGYGQYF
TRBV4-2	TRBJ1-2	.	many	TGTGCCAGCAGCCAAGAGGTTCAGGGTGATGGCTACACCTTC	CASSQEVQGDGYTF
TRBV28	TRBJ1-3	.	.	TGTGCCAGCGAAGGGTACTCTGGAAACACCATATATTTT	CASEGYSGNTIYF
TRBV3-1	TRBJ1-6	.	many	TGTGCCAGCAGCCAAGATTTTCATGGGGGCGGTTCACCCCTCCACTTT	CASSQDFHGGGSPLHF
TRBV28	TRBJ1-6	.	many	TGTGCCAGCAGTTCCCCCTCCAGGGGTTTGAAGTATTCACCCCTCCACTTT	CASSSPSRGLKYSPLHF
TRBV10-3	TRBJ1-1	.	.	TGTGCCATCAGTGAGGGGGTGGGAAACACTGAAGCTTTCTTT	CAISEGVGNTEAFF
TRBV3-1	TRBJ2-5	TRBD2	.	TGTGCCAGCAACGAGCGGGGGACCCAGTACTTC	CASNERGTQYF
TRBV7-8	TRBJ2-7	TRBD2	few	TGTGCCAGCAGCTTATGGCTAGCGGGAGCTGACGAGCAGTACTTC	CASSLWLAGADEQYF
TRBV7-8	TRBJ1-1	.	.	TGTGCCAGCAGCCAGCTCCCCAGGGTGGAGACTGAAGCTTTCTTT	CASSQLPRVETEAFF
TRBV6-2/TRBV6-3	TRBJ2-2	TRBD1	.	TGTGCCAGCAGGCCACAGGGGGTGAACACCGGGGAGCTGTTTTTT	CASRPQGVNTGELFF
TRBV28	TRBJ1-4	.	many	TGTGCCAGCCGAACCGCGACGGGCCGGGGAGAAAAACTGTTTTTT	CASRTATGRGEKLFF
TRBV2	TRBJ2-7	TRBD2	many	TGTGCCAGCAGTGGACTAGCGGGAGTAGAGCAGTACTTC	CASSGLAGVEQYF
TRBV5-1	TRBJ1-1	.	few	TGCGCCAGCAGCTTAGTAGGGGGGCCCGAAGCTTTCTTT	CASSLVGGPEAFF
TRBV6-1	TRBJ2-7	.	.	TGTGCCAGCAGCCAGTTGTCACCAACCTACGAGCAGTACTTC	CASSQLSPTYEQYF
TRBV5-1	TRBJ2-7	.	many	TGCGCCAGCAGCTTGGCCCGGGCACTCGGCGAGCAGTACTTC	CASSLARALGEQYF
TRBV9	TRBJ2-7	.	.	TGTGCCAGCAGCGTTAACGGTTTGAGCGAGCAGTACTTC	CASSVNGLSEQYF
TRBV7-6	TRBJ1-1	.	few	TGTGCCAGCAGCCCACACGACAGTTCCTCCACTGAAGCTTTCTTT	CASSPHDSSSTEAFF
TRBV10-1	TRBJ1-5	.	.	TGCGCCAGCAGTGAGACCGATAGCAATCAGCCCCAGCATTTT	CASSETDSNQPQHF
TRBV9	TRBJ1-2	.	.	TGTGCCAGCAGCGTAAACGGTGAAAACTATGGCTACACCTTC	CASSVNGENYGYTF
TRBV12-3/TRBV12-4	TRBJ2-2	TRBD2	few	TGTGCCAGCAGTTTAGCTAGCGGGAGGGCCGGGGAGCTGTTTTTT	CASSLASGRAGELFF
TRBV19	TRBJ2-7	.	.	TGTGCCAGTAGTGAGGCTAACCGGGTATACGAGCAGTACTTC	CASSEANRVYEQYF
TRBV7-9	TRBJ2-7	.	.	TGTGCCAGCAGCTTTAGCGGAACTTCTTACGAGCAGTACTTC	CASSFSGTSYEQYF
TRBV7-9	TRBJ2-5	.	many	TGTGCCAGCAGCTTTTCGACGGTAGCGGAGACCCAGTACTTC	CASSFSTVAETQYF
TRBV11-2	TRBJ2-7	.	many	TGTGCCAGCAGCCCCCGACGGACCTCCTACGAGCGGTACTTC	CASSPRRTSYERYF
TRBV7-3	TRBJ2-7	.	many	TGTGCCAGCAGCTTATGTCAGGAGCAGTACTTC	CASSLCQEQYF
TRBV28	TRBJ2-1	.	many	TGTGCCAGCCGACGAGGGACACACAATGAGCAGTTCTTC	CASRRGTHNEQFF
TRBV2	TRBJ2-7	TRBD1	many	TGTGCCAGCAGTGAAGCCTCTGGACAGGGGGGACTATTGCGGCAGTACTTC	CASSEASGQGGLLRQYF
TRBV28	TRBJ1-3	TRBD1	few	TGTGCCAGCGGGGGACAGAGCTCTGGAAACACCATATATTTT	CASGGQSSGNTIYF
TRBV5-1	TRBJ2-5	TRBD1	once	TGCGCCAGCAGCCCTGTTCCGGGACAGAAAGAGACCCAGTACTTC	CASSPVPGQKETQYF
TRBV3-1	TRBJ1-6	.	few	TGTGCCAGCAGCCACGGGACGGATAATTCACCCCTCCACTTT	CASSHGTDNSPLHF
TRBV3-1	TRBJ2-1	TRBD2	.	TGTGCCAGCAGCCATCCGCCCTTAACGGGAGGCATAAATGAGCAGTTCTTC	CASSHPPLTGGINEQFF
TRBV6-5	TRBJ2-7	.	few	TGTGCCAGCAGTTACCCCTCCGAAGGGGGCTACGAGCAGTACTTC	CASSYPSEGGYEQYF
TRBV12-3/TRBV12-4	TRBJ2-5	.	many	TGTGCCAGCAGTCGCTCGGTCCAAGAGACCCAGTACTTC	CASSRSVQETQYF
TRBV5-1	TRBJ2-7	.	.	TGCGCCAGCAGCTTTTTATCTAATGGCGAGCAGTACTTC	CASSFLSNGEQYF
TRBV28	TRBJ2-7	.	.	TGTGCCACCCTCTGGGACACCCGGAGGAACGAGCAGTACTTC	CATLWDTRRNEQYF
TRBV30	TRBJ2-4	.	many	TGTGCCTGGAGTGTAGGGGGATGGGCCAAAAACATTCAGTACTTC	CAWSVGGWAKNIQYF